The 4 T cell receptor beta chains below come from one sample, sequenced in a study of T cells in women clearing cervical HPV infection. TCRdb keeps only in-frame clones here, not all; method: immunoSEQ multiplex PCR. Its table lists more than 15,000 clones. The sequencing sample was made of blood buffy coat. Receptor source: a woman between 18 and 75 years old with a cervical HPV16 infection that either progressed to CIN3+ or cleared (not recorded which).

For this clone: The CDR3 end is not reached by the read, which stops 3 residues before it; the germline J gene fills it in. The V call is TRBV11-2, the J call TRBJ2-5, with D uncertain. This CDR3 contains 12 residues. CDR1 is SGHAT, CDR2 FQNNGV, per germline. Trimming pared 3 bases from V and 1 base from J, leaving 3 bases between. CDR3 amino acids: CASSFGQETQYF. Incomplete CDR3 DNA: TGTGCCAGCAGCTTCGGCCAAGAGACC.

With respect to this clone: With the read ending 3 residues before the CDR3 end, the germline J gene is used to fill in that end. This chain connects TRBV9 to TRBJ2-5, with 7 bases that match TRBD1. Germline CDR1 reads SGDLS; CDR2 reads YYNGEE. Trimming at V came to 3 bases and at J to 2 bases, leaving 7 bases not matched to a gene. This CDR3 is built from 15 residues. CDR3 DNA, as far as it was read: TGTGCCAGCAGCGGACAAGGGACAGTTCAAGAGACC. Its protein is CASSGQGTVQET. The whole CDR3 sequence reads CASSGQGTVQETQYF.

About this clone: The read comes to an end 3 residues before the CDR3 does, leaving the germline J gene to fill in the end. This chain links TRBV18 with TRBJ1-2; 8 nucleotides line up with TRBD1. The ends lost 5 bases at V and 2 bases at J; junction bases unmatched: 7. Germline V gene sequence: CDR1 KGHSH, CDR2 LQKENI. This CDR3 is built from 15 residues. The part of the CDR3 DNA that was read is TGTGCCAGCTCAAGGACAGGGAGGTCAAACTATGGC. Protein sequence: CASSRTGRSNYG. The CDR3 as a whole reads CASSRTGRSNYGYTF.

Concerning this clone: The CDR3 is cut off 3 residues early in the read; its end comes from the germline J gene. The genes are TRBV6-2 or TRBV6-3 and TRBJ1-2; D is unclear. The CDR3 has 15 amino acids. Looked up from germline, CDR1 is MNHEY and CDR2 is SVGEGT. Trimming took 0 bases from V and 4 from J, leaving 12 bases between them. The CDR3 loop reads CASSYSIGTVYGYTF. The CDR3 DNA, read in part, is TGTGCCAGCAGTTACTCGATCGGTACAGTCTATGGC.